The entry that follows covers one TCR beta chain sequence. The antigen remains undetermined. This entry comes from a study of vaccination effects on CD4 cells after COVID-19. Across the whole study: All participants had two doses of either the BNT162b2 or mRNA-1273 vaccine. Study findings and constraints: Few convalescent patients were studied, and early post-infection samples were lacking.

Germline lookup yields CDR1 ENHRY and CDR2 SYGVKD. The trim removed 2 bases at V and 0 bases at J, leaving 6 bases unmatched. This CDR3 is 16 amino acids long. Produced via immunoSEQ multiplex PCR; TCRdb's table is partial and in-frame only. The repertoire holds tens of thousands of clones, with about 72% as singletons. Before sequencing took place, the ViraFEST assay used viral peptide pools to expand antigen-specific CD4+ T cells. Following culture for about ten days, CD4+ T cells were isolated. Vaccinated participants had no history of SARS-CoV-2 infection and tested negative for nucleocapsid antibodies. The culture medium for 2 million or so PBMC per well included roughly 10 IU/ml IL-2 and around 10 ug/ml peptides. Half-medium changes using IL-2 medium occurred on days 3 and 7.

This chain connects TRBV10-3 to TRBJ2-7; 8 bases align to TRBD2. The TCR sequence derives from a human donor who received a COVID-19 vaccine. The sequenced sample was CD4+ T cells from PBMCs cultured with HCoV-NL63 spike peptides, obtained before COVID-19 vaccination. The CDR3 region has the DNA TGTGCCATCAGTGAGAATCGCGGGGGGCCCTCCTACGAGCAGTACGTC. This encodes CAISENRGGPSYEQYV.